This record concerns one TCR beta chain sequence. The data originate from a study of blood T cell repertoires in COVID-19. Study background: Donors in the United States, Italy and Spain gave samples during acute or convalescent COVID-19. PBMCs, B-cell-depleted T cells, or T cells were the source of the cDNA or gDNA that made up the material.

Under the authors' procedure: By means of reference gene primer amplification, nucleated cell counts were estimated. Generated by immunoSEQ multiplex PCR, the TCRdb table keeps only in-frame clones and is missing some. D and trimming were read from the DNA, whereas the V and J calls and clone size are those reported in that table. The data hold approximately 70,000 clones, with 79% observed a single time. The germline CDR1 and CDR2 sequences are MNHEY and SMNVEV (reference sequence). The CDR3 totals 13 residues. The junction had 3 bases not matched to a gene; V was cut back by 6 bases and J by 6 bases.

Sequencing was carried out using peripheral blood. The chain joins TRBV27 to TRBJ2-1; the match to TRBD1 covers 9 bases. The receptor's source is a woman aged 55-69 years with acute or convalescent COVID-19. The CDR3 loop is CASSRTGANEQFF. In DNA form, the CDR3 reads TGTGCCAGCAGCAGGACAGGGGCCAATGAGCAGTTCTTC.